This T cell receptor (beta chain) originates from a study of T-cell memory formation after mild COVID-19 (dated by TCRdb to the early 2020s). Describing the broader study: TCR sequence clusters from the two donors were largely donor specific. Longitudinal TCRalpha and TCRbeta repertoire sequencing tracked T-cell clones expanding and contracting after mild COVID-19 in a couple of donors. The cohort comprised two young, previously healthy adult volunteers, one female and one male. Here is what the overall study found, with its caveats: The study covered only two mild cases, and larger cohorts including severe cases with pre-infection samples were considered necessary. SARS-CoV-2 specificity of the second-wave clones peaking on day 37 was not confirmed. Contracting CD4+ clones appeared mostly in the CM and EM memory subsets, whereas CD8+ clones were enriched in EMRA. Clones contracting from day 15 to 85 had balanced CD4/CD8 phenotypes, while a second wave expanding from day 15 to 37 was biased towards CD4+. Some responding clones were detected in pre-infection memory, which suggested that pre-existing cross-reactive memory T cells had joined the SARS-CoV-2 response.

The listed sequencing device is Illumina NovaSeq 6000. cDNA libraries for TCRalpha and TCRbeta were prepared by 5'RACE using constant-segment primers, with sample barcodes and unique molecular identifiers added. RNA was extracted from every sample with Trizol reagent. The libraries were amplified in two PCR steps, and the second step added a second sample barcode and Illumina TruSeq adapters. Libraries were sequenced on an Illumina NovaSeq with 2 x 150 bp paired-end reads. As for the original processing: Demultiplexing of reads and collapsing into UMI-guided consensus sequences were performed with migec v1.2.7. Using mixcr v2.1.11, UMI consensuses were aligned to TRA and TRB V and J templates and then assembled into clonotypes. Clonotypes were classified as expanded or contracted when called significant by both edgeR and NoisET, with noise models trained on biological replicates. For edgeR calls, the thresholds were a false discovery rate-adjusted p below 0.01 and a log2 fold-change of 1. As an exploratory analysis of dynamics, max-normalized trajectories of the 1000 most abundant clonotypes were examined with PCA combined with hierarchical clustering. Each responding clone was given a CD4 or CD8 phenotype based on the CD4+ and CD8+ repertoires, which had been sequenced separately. The public sequencing data were trimmed at Q25 with fastp and processed into clonotypes with MiXCR by TCRdb, which kept only in-frame beta chains. Rows with one shared CDR3 protein collapse into an entry with the most common genes and DNA. These V and J calls originate from TCRdb's pipeline instead of the authors' own analysis. Here the sample has roughly 280,000 distinct CDR3 sequences; around 15% occur a single time. The ten largest clones capture about a fifth of the sample.

PBMCs were isolated by Ficoll-Paque density gradient centrifugation. This clonotype occurred a few times. Its antigen remains undetermined. Base qualities are not provided; no much larger clone lies one nucleotide away. The germline V gene yields MNHEY for CDR1 and SVGEGT for CDR2. Trimming removed 2 bases from V and 2 bases from J, leaving 12 bases between the germline ends. The CDR3 starts with the cysteine, ends with the phenylalanine, and has 16 residues. The DNA shown is the 48-base CDR3, in frame from base 1. The specimen sequenced was PBMCs or a T cell subset sorted from them (not recorded which). The chain uses TRBV6-2 or TRBV6-3 and TRBJ2-2; the D gene is perhaps TRBD2, on 6 matching bases. The clonotype originates from a man younger than 30 who had mild COVID-19 (a few samples of this study predate the infection). The sample titles of this study are shuffled in the database, so cell type and time point are left out; the donor was told from shared clones. The CDR3 region: CASSYGRGYNTGELFF. In nucleotides, the sequence is TGTGCCAGCAGTTACGGGCGGGGATACAACACCGGGGAGCTGTTTTTT.